The T cell receptor beta chain under discussion was sequenced for a study of identical twins. Study results and caveats: Part of the zero-insertion signal could reflect confounding by invariant MAIT and iNKT cells. The study reached conclusions through statistical analysis that was cross-sectional, not following the same donors.

All donors were healthy, and all were Caucasian. Template switching added a universal primer site; cDNA carried unique molecular identifiers. Using its own MiXCR run on the 5' RACE reads, TCRdb lists one record per CDR3 protein. The sample holds more than 1.5 million distinct CDR3 sequences, roughly 35% seen once. Note on this clonotype: Its target is not known.

The sample consisted of cord blood. This TCR came from a newborn girl in good health.

The CDR3 is CASGLARNTEAFF. The DNA of the CDR3 is TGTGCTAGTGGTTTGGCCCGAAACACTGAAGCTTTCTTT. This chain joins TRBV12-5 and TRBJ1-1, with D unresolved. Germline V gives CDR1 LGHNT, CDR2 FRNRAP. The CDR3 loop spans 13 amino acids. V lost 1 base to trimming and J lost 2 bases, with 5 bases between them.